This record covers a single T cell receptor beta chain. The source of the sample is a study of T cell responses to AZD1222 COVID-19 vaccine. Generated by immunoSEQ multiplex PCR, the TCRdb table keeps only in-frame clones and is missing some. Among fewer than 200,000 clones listed, around 90% were seen once. The material sequenced was peripheral blood, taken 28 days after the second dose of the MenACWY control vaccine. The clonotype was recovered from an adult who received the MenACWY meningococcal vaccine as a control.

The CDR3 sequence is CAWSPVGRLYGYTF. As DNA, the CDR3 is TGTGCCTGGAGCCCAGTAGGCAGACTATATGGCTACACCTTC. V usage is TRBV30 and J usage is TRBJ1-2; no clear D gene. This CDR3 comprises 14 residues. CDR1 GTSNPN and CDR2 SVGIG come from the germline V gene (reference sequence). Trimming pared 3 bases from V and 5 bases from J, leaving 16 bases between.